This T cell receptor beta chain was captured in a study of blood T cells in healthy people across ages. Concerning this clonotype: No antigen is known for it.

General study results and limits: Both higher diversity and more naive CD4+ cells marked long-lived donors when set against aged donors.

Trimming removed 5 bases from V and 0 bases from J, with 16 bases in between. The CDR3 has 16 residues. CDR1 is MNHEY and CDR2 is SMNVEV in the germline V gene (reference sequence). A second PCR, run for about 6 to 12 cycles, used a sample-barcoded 5' primer plus a J-beta primer mix. TCRdb redid the calling of the 5' RACE reads with MiXCR, one entry per CDR3 protein. The sample has 1,800,000 or so distinct CDR3 sequences; 30% to 40% are singletons. This receptor was taken from a human donor in good health. What was sequenced was blood. V is TRBV27 and J is TRBJ1-1; TRBD1 is a possible D gene (6 bases). The CDR3 sequence is CASSIVVGGVNTEAFF. The DNA for the CDR3 is TGTGCCAGCAGTATCGTGGTGGGGGGCGTGAACACTGAAGCTTTCTTT.